The clone carrying this T cell receptor (beta chain) occurred many times. The antigen is not known. Regarding time point: healthy volunteer bleed at 2 weeks. Extraction of total RNA was performed on unfractionated whole blood. The record originates from a study of human T cells and chemical hapten exposure. In the study overall: TCR yields per sample varied, mainly owing to small pooled library volume differences. Study-wide points: Those TCRs sitting above 1 in 1000 frequency stayed the same with DPC sensitization.

TCRdb re-derived calls from the RACE reads in MiXCR, one entry per CDR3 protein. Of some 93,000 distinct CDR3 sequences detected, around 8.8% appear once; the ten largest clones hold 2.5% to 3%. Germline V gene sequence: CDR1 SQVTM, CDR2 ANQGSEA. Trimming took 6 bases from V and 3 from J, leaving 6 bases between them. This CDR3 has 11 residues. This receptor was obtained from a female donor in good health. Some clones in this sample may be carry-over from other donors' samples. Input material: whole blood. This chain uses TRBV29-1 with TRBJ1-3, with D hard to call. CDR3 region: CSVNVGNTIYF. DNA of the CDR3: TGCAGCGTCAACGTTGGAAACACCATATATTTT.